A selection of T cell receptor beta chains follows, all from one sample in a study of chemoradiotherapy in HPV16-positive cancers. Using immunoSEQ multiplex PCR, the repertoire was profiled, and TCRdb retains in-frame clones only, with some absent. The sample shows 50,000 to 55,000 clones, 90% of them seen only once. The specimen was blood, collected from a patient who underwent chemoradiotherapy. Every receptor here comes from a human donor with HPV-associated anogenital cancer. The CDR3 runs from the conserved cysteine through the conserved F or W. Fields, in order: V gene, J gene, clone size, D gene, CDR3 protein, CDR3 DNA. A D gene is named only where the DNA matches it firmly. Some rows have no size entry. The others give once, few or many, or a class for an expanded clone.

v_gene: TRBV10-2
j_gene: TRBJ1-1
abundance: NA
d_gene: NA
CDR3aa: CASSETNWDTEAFF
CDR3nt: TGCGCCAGCAGTGAGACCAACTGGGACACTGAAGCTTTCTTT

v_gene: TRBV7-2
j_gene: TRBJ2-7
abundance: NA
d_gene: TRBD2
CDR3aa: CASSLAPSGSSYEQYF
CDR3nt: TGTGCCAGCAGCTTAGCGCCTAGCGGGAGCTCCTACGAGCAGTACTTC

v_gene: TRBV30
j_gene: TRBJ1-5
abundance: NA
d_gene: NA
CDR3aa: CAWGPNQPQHF
CDR3nt: TGTGCCTGGGGACCCAATCAGCCCCAGCATTTT

v_gene: TRBV6-5
j_gene: TRBJ1-5
abundance: NA
d_gene: NA
CDR3aa: CASSYSGGYQPQHF
CDR3nt: TGTGCCAGCAGTTACTCTGGGGGATATCAGCCCCAGCATTTT

v_gene: TRBV5-1
j_gene: TRBJ1-1
abundance: once
d_gene: TRBD1
CDR3aa: CASSLVRQGGMLNTEAFF
CDR3nt: TGCGCCAGCAGCTTGGTCCGACAGGGAGGAATGCTGAACACTGAAGCTTTCTTT

v_gene: TRBV30
j_gene: TRBJ1-6
abundance: NA
d_gene: NA
CDR3aa: CAWSKPGSPLHF
CDR3nt: TGTGCCTGGAGTAAGCCCGGTTCACCCCTCCACTTT

v_gene: TRBV4-2
j_gene: TRBJ2-4
abundance: NA
d_gene: TRBD1
CDR3aa: CASSQDWDRARNIQYF
CDR3nt: TGTGCCAGCAGCCAAGATTGGGACAGGGCTAGAAACATTCAGTACTTC

v_gene: TRBV2
j_gene: TRBJ2-7
abundance: NA
d_gene: TRBD2
CDR3aa: CASSERGLAGVGNEQYF
CDR3nt: TGTGCCAGCAGTGAGAGGGGACTAGCGGGAGTCGGGAACGAGCAGTACTTC

v_gene: TRBV7-2
j_gene: TRBJ2-1
abundance: few
d_gene: TRBD2
CDR3aa: CASSLKLAGVSYNEQFF
CDR3nt: TGTGCCAGCAGCTTAAAACTAGCGGGGGTCTCATACAATGAGCAGTTCTTC

v_gene: TRBV2
j_gene: TRBJ2-1
abundance: NA
d_gene: TRBD2
CDR3aa: CASSDLSGRAVDEQFF
CDR3nt: TGTGCCAGCAGTGACCTTAGCGGGAGGGCCGTAGATGAGCAGTTCTTC

v_gene: TRBV19
j_gene: TRBJ2-7
abundance: NA
d_gene: NA
CDR3aa: CASSIAGTLSYEQYF
CDR3nt: TGTGCCAGTAGTATAGCCGGGACACTCTCCTACGAGCAGTACTTC

v_gene: TRBV5-1
j_gene: TRBJ2-7
abundance: NA
d_gene: NA
CDR3aa: CASSEGTLWEQYF
CDR3nt: TGCGCCAGCAGCGAGGGGACCCTCTGGGAGCAGTACTTC

v_gene: TRBV6-6
j_gene: TRBJ2-7
abundance: NA
d_gene: NA
CDR3aa: CASSYPGRVGEQYF
CDR3nt: TGTGCCAGCAGTTACCCGGGACGGGTCGGCGAGCAGTACTTC

v_gene: TRBV15
j_gene: TRBJ2-7
abundance: NA
d_gene: TRBD1
CDR3aa: CATSRVRTGSEEQYF
CDR3nt: TGTGCCACCAGCAGAGTTCGGACAGGTTCTGAAGAGCAGTACTTC

v_gene: TRBV29-1
j_gene: TRBJ1-1
abundance: NA
d_gene: NA
CDR3aa: CSVGGGGNTEAFF
CDR3nt: TGCAGCGTTGGGGGTGGAGGGAACACTGAAGCTTTCTTT

v_gene: TRBV10-3
j_gene: TRBJ1-5
abundance: NA
d_gene: NA
CDR3aa: CAISEGSRSNQPQHF
CDR3nt: TGTGCCATCAGTGAGGGATCAAGGAGCAATCAGCCCCAGCATTTT

v_gene: TRBV27
j_gene: TRBJ1-2
abundance: NA
d_gene: TRBD1
CDR3aa: CASRPQGALGYTF
CDR3nt: TGTGCCAGCAGACCCCAGGGGGCGCTGGGCTACACCTTC

v_gene: TRBV10-1
j_gene: TRBJ2-3
abundance: NA
d_gene: TRBD2
CDR3aa: CASSDRLAGAGDTQYF
CDR3nt: TGCGCCAGCAGTGATAGGCTAGCGGGAGCGGGAGATACGCAGTATTTT

v_gene: TRBV5-6
j_gene: TRBJ1-2
abundance: NA
d_gene: NA
CDR3aa: CASSLGREGIGYTF
CDR3nt: TGTGCCAGCAGCTTGGGGCGAGAAGGGATTGGCTACACCTTC

v_gene: TRBV15
j_gene: TRBJ2-7
abundance: NA
d_gene: TRBD1
CDR3aa: CATSRGTGGEVYEQYF
CDR3nt: TGTGCCACCAGCAGGGGGACAGGGGGCGAAGTCTACGAGCAGTACTTC

v_gene: TRBV6-1
j_gene: TRBJ2-7
abundance: NA
d_gene: NA
CDR3aa: CASSEGPGPNYEQYF
CDR3nt: TGTGCCAGCAGTGAGGGTCCCGGGCCTAACTACGAGCAGTACTTC

v_gene: TRBV4-1
j_gene: TRBJ2-1
abundance: few
d_gene: TRBD2
CDR3aa: CASSRLPTGTSEDEQFF
CDR3nt: TGCGCCAGCAGCCGACTTCCAACTGGGACTAGCGAAGATGAGCAGTTCTTC

v_gene: TRBV19
j_gene: TRBJ1-1
abundance: NA
d_gene: TRBD1
CDR3aa: CASTPRDRYMNTEAFF
CDR3nt: TGTGCCAGTACCCCCAGGGACAGGTACATGAACACTGAAGCTTTCTTT

v_gene: TRBV6-5
j_gene: TRBJ2-5
abundance: once
d_gene: TRBD1
CDR3aa: CANSMTGYRRETQYF
CDR3nt: TGTGCCAACTCCATGACAGGGTATCGCAGAGAGACCCAGTACTTC

v_gene: TRBV9
j_gene: TRBJ2-7
abundance: once
d_gene: NA
CDR3aa: CASSVALHQDGEQYF
CDR3nt: TGTGCCAGCAGCGTAGCTCTGCACCAGGATGGCGAGCAGTACTTC

v_gene: TRBV27
j_gene: TRBJ2-7
abundance: NA
d_gene: TRBD2
CDR3aa: CASSLFGREGYEQYF
CDR3nt: TGTGCCAGCAGTTTATTTGGGCGGGAGGGCTACGAGCAGTACTTC

v_gene: TRBV19
j_gene: TRBJ1-1
abundance: NA
d_gene: TRBD1
CDR3aa: CASTGTGLNAEAFF
CDR3nt: TGTGCCAGTACGGGGACAGGGTTGAACGCTGAAGCTTTCTTT

v_gene: TRBV19
j_gene: TRBJ2-7
abundance: NA
d_gene: NA
CDR3aa: CASSIGGGYYEQYF
CDR3nt: TGTGCCAGTAGTATAGGTGGGGGATACTACGAGCAGTACTTC